The 21 T cell receptor beta chains given below trace back to one sample, sequenced in a study of T-cell memory formation after mild COVID-19 (dated by TCRdb to about 2021). Libraries came from 5' RACE. The instrument was an Illumina NovaSeq 6000. Clones were called with MiXCR by TCRdb after fastp trimmed the public reads at Q25, and only in-frame beta chains were retained. Merged by CDR3 protein, the rows form single entries marked with the most common genes and DNA. This sample gives roughly 250,000 distinct CDR3 sequences in total; 16% of them show up just once. The biggest ten clones account for roughly a fifth of the sample. Sequencing was carried out using PBMCs or a T cell subset sorted from them (not recorded which). These receptors were taken from a man between 18 and 35 years old who had mild COVID-19 (a few samples of this study predate the infection). The sample titles of this study are shuffled in the database, so cell type and time point are left out; the donor was told from shared clones.

This clonotype occurred many times. The chain joins TRBV5-1 to TRBJ2-1; weak D call: TRBD1 (5 bases). Trimming pared 0 bases from V and 8 bases from J, leaving 9 bases between. The CDR3 sequence is 13 residues long. CDR1 is SGHRS and CDR2 is YFSETQ in the germline V gene. CDR3 DNA sequence: TGCGCCAGCAGCTTGGTGGGGCGTGATGAGCAGTTCTTC. It encodes CASSLVGRDEQFF. Looking up the rest from reference TRBV5-1 and TRBJ2-1 gives the full variable domain: KAGVTQTPRYLIKTRGQQVTLSCSPISGHRSVSWYQQTPGQGLQFLFEYFSETQRNKGNFPGRFSGRQFSNSRSEMNVSTLELGDSALYLCASSLVGRDEQFFGPGTRLTVL.

This clonotype was observed a handful of times. The chain recombines TRBV7-2 with TRBJ2-3; D is undetermined. CDR1 and CDR2 (germline): SGHTA, FQGNSA. V shed 5 bases and J shed 0 bases, with 9 bases lying between them. This CDR3 comprises 14 residues. The CDR3 reads CASSTTTSTDTQYF. CDR3 nucleotide sequence: TGTGCCAGCAGCACAACTACCAGCACAGATACGCAGTATTTT.

This chain links TRBV4-2 with TRBJ1-2; D unresolved. The V and J ends lost 0 bases and 4 bases respectively, with 9 bases between them. This CDR3 contains 14 residues. Germline lookup yields CDR1 LGHNA and CDR2 YNFKEQ. The DNA of the CDR3 is TGTGCCAGCAGCCAAGAGACTCCGATCTATGGCTACACCTTC. As protein: CASSQETPIYGYTF.

This clonotype was observed at least ten times. The chain has TRBV7-2 and TRBJ2-1, with no clear D. The length of the CDR3 is 13 residues. Germline CDR1 and CDR2: SGHTA and FQGNSA. Trimming took 5 bases from V and 0 from J, leaving 5 bases between them. CDR3: CASSPDSYNEQFF. CDR3 DNA: TGTGCCAGCAGCCCCGACTCCTACAATGAGCAGTTCTTC. The full variable domain, rest sourced from reference TRBV7-2 and TRBJ2-1, is GAGVSQSPSNKVTEKGKDVELRCDPISGHTALYWYRQSLGQGLEFLIYFQGNSAPDKSGLPSDRFSAERTGGSVSTLTIQRTQQEDSAVYLCASSPDSYNEQFFGPGTRLTVL.

This clonotype was observed a handful of times. This sequence joins TRBV7-2 and TRBJ1-1; D ambiguous. This CDR3 has 14 amino acids. The V end lost 0 bases, the J end lost 5 bases, and 10 bases lay between the germline ends. Germline V CDR1 and CDR2: SGHTA, FQGNSA. Written as DNA, the CDR3 is TGTGCCAGCAGCTTAGCGCGGGGTGAGACTGAAGCTTTCTTT. Translating it yields CASSLARGETEAFF.

V gene TRBV27 combines with J gene TRBJ2-1; D remains ambiguous. Germline CDR1 reads MNHEY; CDR2 reads SMNVEV (reference sequence). Trimming pared 6 bases from V and 4 bases from J, leaving 10 bases between. There are 13 residues in the CDR3. The DNA for the CDR3 is TGTGCCAGCAGCGACCAGAAATACAATGAGCAGTTCTTC. Translation: CASSDQKYNEQFF.

This clonotype was observed a handful of times. The chain links TRBV28 to TRBJ1-3; D is undetermined. CDR1 is MDHEN and CDR2 is SYDVKM in the germline V gene. The CDR3 has 11 amino acids. Trimming shortened V by 4 bases and J by 12 bases, and 10 bases separated the two germline ends. The CDR3 is CASSWMGFIYF. The CDR3 DNA sequence: TGTGCCAGCAGTTGGATGGGGTTCATATATTTT.

This clonotype was found many times. J is TRBJ2-1 and V is TRBV7-2; D not resolved. With 1 base removed from V and 7 bases from J, the gap between germline ends came to 8 bases. The CDR3 runs to 13 residues. The germline V gene has CDR1 SGHTA and CDR2 FQGNSA. The CDR3, as DNA: TGTGCCAGCAGCTTAGAGGCGGAAAATGAGCAGTTCTTC. Residues: CASSLEAENEQFF.

V usage is TRBV29-1 and J usage is TRBJ2-5; D is undetermined. Trimming pared 6 bases from V and 1 base from J, leaving 12 bases between. The CDR3 is 13 amino acids. CDR1 is SQVTM and CDR2 is ANQGSEA in the germline V gene. The CDR3 loop is CSVRARLQETQYF. The CDR3 DNA sequence: TGCAGCGTCCGTGCAAGGCTCCAAGAGACCCAGTACTTC.

The V gene is TRBV7-9, the J gene TRBJ2-7; 7 nucleotides align to TRBD2. The CDR3 has 15 residues. Germline trimming cut 0 bases from V and 2 bases from J; bases unmatched to any gene: 4. Germline loops: CDR1 SEHNR, CDR2 FQNEAQ (reference sequence). Here the CDR3 reads CASSLAGGITYEQYF. The CDR3 DNA is TGTGCCAGCAGCTTAGCGGGGGGGATTACCTACGAGCAGTACTTC.

The sample holds a few counts of this clonotype. This chain links TRBV20-1 with TRBJ2-7; 9 bases map to TRBD1. The CDR3 is made up of 13 amino acids. Germline CDR1 and CDR2: DFQATT and SNEGSKA (reference sequence). V dropped 5 bases and J dropped 9; count of bases not matched to a gene: 11. The CDR3 DNA follows: TGCAGTGCTCCCGGGACAGGGTTTGGTCGGCAGTACGTC. The encoded protein is CSAPGTGFGRQYV.

V gene TRBV5-1 combines with J gene TRBJ1-2; a weak D match, TRBD1 (6 bases). This CDR3 is 15 amino acids long. The V and J ends lost 1 base and 6 bases respectively, with 16 bases between them. Germline V gives CDR1 SGHRS, CDR2 YFSETQ. The CDR3 bases are TGCGCCAGCAGCTTGAGGGGGGGACCTATGGATGGCTACACCTTC. This sequence encodes CASSLRGGPMDGYTF.

As for this clonotype: A much bigger clone sits one base away, suggesting this may be a read error. The chain employs TRBV10-2 and TRBJ2-7; TRBD1 aligns across 9 bases. The CDR3 is 12 amino acids. V lost 6 bases and J lost 6; bases outside the gene matches: 3. CDR1 and CDR2 from the germline V gene are WSHSY and SAAADI. The CDR3 is CASSATGGEQYF. The CDR3 DNA reads TGCGCCAGCAGCGCGACAGGGGGCGAGCAGTACTTC.

A few counts support this clonotype. The CDR3 loop is CASSLSASGTDTQYF. For the CDR3, the DNA is TGCGCCAGCAGCTTGTCGGCTAGCGGGACCGATACGCAGTATTTT. The chain joins TRBV5-1 to TRBJ2-3; 9 bases fit TRBD2. After removal of 1 base from V and 6 bases from J, the junction contained 6 bases not matched to a gene. From germline, CDR1 is SGHRS and CDR2 YFSETQ. The CDR3 consists of 15 residues.

This chain connects TRBV4-3 to TRBJ1-5; D gene ambiguous. The CDR3 has 12 residues. Looked up from germline, CDR1 is LGHNA and CDR2 is YSLEER. The V gene lost 0 bases and the J gene lost 9 bases, with 6 bases spanning the gap. In DNA form, the CDR3 reads TGCGCCAGCAGCCAAGACACGGGGCCCCAGCATTTT. Translating it yields CASSQDTGPQHF.

The V gene is TRBV5-1, the J gene TRBJ1-1; 8 nucleotides line up with TRBD1. The V segment lost 1 base and the J segment 6 bases; nucleotides outside the gene matches: 11. Germline loops: CDR1 SGHRS, CDR2 YFSETQ. The CDR3 sequence is 16 residues long. As DNA, the CDR3 is TGCGCCAGCAGCTTGTCAGTCACGCAGGGGGCCCCTGAAGCTTTCTTT. Its translation is CASSLSVTQGAPEAFF.

This clonotype was observed a few times. The chain combines TRBV5-1 with TRBJ2-3; D remains unclear. This CDR3 spans 16 amino acids. V lost 1 base, J lost 6 bases, and 18 bases lay in between. Germline V gene data show CDR1 as SGHRS and CDR2 as YFSETQ. The CDR3 DNA is TGCGCCAGCAGCTTGCTCGGCCTGGGGTTTGGTGATACGCAGTATTTT. Protein sequence: CASSLLGLGFGDTQYF.

This clonotype was counted between two and nine times. The CDR3 loop is CASSPTGGSGSPLHF. DNA of the CDR3: TGCGCCAGCAGCCCCACCGGGGGCAGCGGTTCACCCCTCCACTTT. The chain joins TRBV4-1 to TRBJ1-6, with D possibly TRBD1 on 6 matching bases. CDR1 is MGHRA and CDR2 is YSYEKL in the germline V gene. The CDR3 runs to 15 residues. V was shortened by 4 bases and J by 9 bases, with 16 bases between the two germline ends.

The rearrangement uses TRBV20-1 and TRBJ2-3; 11 bases are a match to TRBD1. CDR3 length: 16 amino acids. Germline V gives CDR1 DFQATT, CDR2 SNEGSKA (reference sequence). J was trimmed by 10 bases and V by 4 bases; bases with no gene match: 16. CDR3 amino acids: CSATGTGGTFTSAQYF. The CDR3, as DNA: TGCAGTGCTACCGGGACAGGGGGGACCTTCACATCGGCGCAGTATTTT.

The sample holds a few counts of this clonotype. This sequence joins TRBV7-2 and TRBJ2-1; 8 nucleotides line up with TRBD2. The trim removed 5 bases at V and 8 bases at J, leaving 11 bases unmatched. The CDR3 sequence is 15 residues long. The germline CDR1 and CDR2 sequences are SGHTA and FQGNSA. CDR3 DNA: TGTGCCAGCAGCCCCCCAAAGCGGGGGATCGATGAGCAGTTCTTC. Amino acid sequence: CASSPPKRGIDEQFF. Complete variable domain (other parts from reference TRBV7-2 and TRBJ2-1): GAGVSQSPSNKVTEKGKDVELRCDPISGHTALYWYRQSLGQGLEFLIYFQGNSAPDKSGLPSDRFSAERTGGSVSTLTIQRTQQEDSAVYLCASSPPKRGIDEQFFGPGTRLTVL.

This clonotype came up a few times. This rearrangement joins TRBV10-3 to TRBJ2-3; no clear D. V lost 4 bases and J lost 0, with 8 bases in between. Germline V gene sequence: CDR1 ENHRY, CDR2 SYGVKD. CDR3 length: 14 amino acids. Here the CDR3 reads CAISGRSSTDTQYF. For the CDR3, the DNA is TGTGCCATCAGTGGCAGGTCTAGCACAGATACGCAGTATTTT.